This T cell receptor (beta chain) was recorded in a study of shared clonotypes between healthy human individuals. Trimming cost V 5 bases and J 0 bases, with 14 bases left between them. The CDR3 consists of 15 residues. Germline V gives CDR1 LNHDA, CDR2 SQIVND (reference sequence). Measured with immunoSEQ multiplex PCR; TCRdb has only the in-frame clones, and not every one. The sample lists 2.5 million or so clones, 90% to 95% seen once, with roughly 0.15% in the top ten. The material sequenced was naive CD4+ T cells sorted from blood. The subset denotes: CD45RA+ positively selected. This rearrangement joins TRBV19 to TRBJ2-7, with D possibly TRBD2 on 6 matching bases. This receptor was obtained from a man in his late teens or twenties in good health. The CDR3 DNA reads as TGTGCCAGTAGTTCCGCTAGCGTGAGCTCCTACGAGCAGTACTTC. Protein sequence: CASSSASVSSYEQYF.